Listed below are T cell receptor beta chains from one sample, sequenced in a study of shared clonotypes between healthy human individuals. Libraries were prepared by immunoSEQ multiplex PCR; TCRdb keeps only in-frame clonotypes and omits some of them. The sample lists some 2 million clones; approximately 94% were seen once. Sequencing used naive CD8+ T cells sorted from blood. The receptor source for this set is a man between 18 and 29 years old in good health. Each CDR3 is given with its conserved first and last residue. The D gene is left open where the match is weak. Size is stated for part of the rows, as once, few or many counts, or as a class when the clone is expanded.

NA,TRBJ1-2,NA,TRBV6-5,CASSYGSSYGYTF,TGTGCCAGCAGTTACGGCAGTTCGTATGGCTACACCTTC
NA,TRBJ1-1,TRBD1,TRBV27,CASSTGGAKTEAFF,TGTGCCAGCAGCACAGGGGGCGCGAAGACTGAAGCTTTCTTT
NA,TRBJ1-3,NA,TRBV6-1,CASSEYGDGLSGNTIYF,TGTGCCAGCAGTGAATATGGGGACGGCCTCTCTGGAAACACCATATATTTT
once,TRBJ2-7,TRBD1,TRBV9,CASSPRDSLYEQYF,TGTGCCAGCAGCCCGAGGGACAGTCTCTACGAGCAGTACTTC
NA,TRBJ2-1,TRBD2,TRBV9,CASSVVAGGPYNEQFF,TGTGCCAGCAGCGTAGTAGCGGGAGGGCCCTACAATGAGCAGTTCTTC
once,TRBJ2-7,TRBD1,TRBV5-1,CASRDRQGPSYEQYF,TGCGCCAGCAGAGATCGACAGGGCCCCTCCTACGAGCAGTACTTC
NA,TRBJ2-7,NA,TRBV30,CALGGEDYYEQYF,TGTGCCCTAGGGGGGGAGGACTACTACGAGCAGTACTTC
NA,TRBJ1-1,NA,TRBV19,CATKDAYEAFF,TGTGCCACCAAGGACGCCTATGAAGCTTTCTTT
NA,TRBJ2-7,NA,TRBV19,CASSRTSLFSYEQYF,TGTGCCAGTAGTCGGACAAGCCTATTTTCCTACGAGCAGTACTTC
NA,TRBJ1-2,NA,TRBV4-1,CASSQESRVSYGYTF,TGCGCCAGCAGCCAAGAATCCAGGGTGAGCTATGGCTACACCTTC
NA,TRBJ1-5,TRBD1,TRBV2,CASSVNRGSGNQPQHF,TGTGCCAGCAGTGTCAACAGGGGGTCGGGCAATCAGCCCCAGCATTTT
NA,TRBJ2-7,NA,TRBV4-3,CASSPIGGGPNEQYF,TGCGCCAGCAGCCCAATAGGGGGAGGGCCCAACGAGCAGTACTTC
NA,TRBJ2-5,NA,TRBV5-1,CASSLDRKETQYF,TGCGCCAGCAGCTTAGACAGAAAAGAGACCCAGTACTTC
once,TRBJ2-4,NA,TRBV7-9,CASSSGEAKNIQYF,TGTGCCAGCAGCTCGGGGGAAGCCAAAAACATTCAGTACTTC
NA,TRBJ2-7,TRBD1,TRBV5-4,CASSFGTGYEQYF,TGTGCCAGCAGCTTCGGGACAGGCTACGAGCAGTACTTC
NA,TRBJ1-1,NA,TRBV4-3,CASSQLLGTEAFF,TGCGCCAGCAGCCAACTTCTAGGCACTGAAGCTTTCTTT
NA,TRBJ2-1,TRBD2,TRBV5-6,CASSLRLAAPYNEQFF,TGTGCCAGCAGCTTGCGACTAGCGGCCCCCTACAATGAGCAGTTCTTC
NA,TRBJ1-1,NA,TRBV7-9,CASSRTDSVSEAFF,TGTGCCAGCAGCAGAACGGACAGTGTCTCCGAAGCTTTCTTT
NA,TRBJ2-5,NA,TRBV7-2,CASSLPGAYETQYF,TGTGCCAGCAGCTTGCCCGGCGCATACGAGACCCAGTACTTC
once,TRBJ2-3,NA,TRBV4-3,CASSQRRIASTDTQYF,TGCGCCAGCAGCCAGCGCAGGATTGCTAGCACAGATACGCAGTATTTT
NA,TRBJ2-5,NA,TRBV4-1,CASSQGPSVMQETQYF,TGCGCCAGCAGCCAAGGCCCATCGGTTATGCAAGAGACCCAGTACTTC
once,TRBJ1-5,NA,TRBV5-8,CASSDRDSGNQPQHF,TGTGCCAGCAGCGACCGGGACTCCGGAAATCAGCCCCAGCATTTT
NA,TRBJ1-2,NA,TRBV6-5,CASSYTPRDAGYTF,TGTGCCAGCAGTTACACACCAAGGGATGCTGGCTACACCTTC
NA,TRBJ2-1,NA,TRBV9,CASSALDEQFF,TGTGCCAGCAGCGCCCTGGATGAGCAGTTCTTC
NA,TRBJ2-5,NA,TRBV11-2,CASSLELGETQYF,TGTGCCAGCAGCTTAGAGTTAGGCGAGACCCAGTACTTC